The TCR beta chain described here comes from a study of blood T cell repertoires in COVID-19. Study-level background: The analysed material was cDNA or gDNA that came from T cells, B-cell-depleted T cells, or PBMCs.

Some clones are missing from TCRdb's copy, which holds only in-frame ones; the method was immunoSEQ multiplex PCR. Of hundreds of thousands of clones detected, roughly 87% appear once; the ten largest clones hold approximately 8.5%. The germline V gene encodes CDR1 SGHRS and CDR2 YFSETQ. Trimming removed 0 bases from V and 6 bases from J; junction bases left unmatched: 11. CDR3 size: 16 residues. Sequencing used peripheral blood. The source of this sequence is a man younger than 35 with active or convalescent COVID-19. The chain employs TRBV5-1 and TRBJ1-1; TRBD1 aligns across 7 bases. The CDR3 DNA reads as TGCGCCAGCAGCTTGGAGTCTAGTGGGGACAGAGCTGAAGCTTTCTTT. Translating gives CASSLESSGDRAEAFF.